One and the same sample provided the 17 T cell receptor beta chains below, sequenced in a study of cytotoxic CD8 clonotypes in ibrutinib-treated CLL. Clones were sequenced by immunoSEQ multiplex PCR, and TCRdb holds only the in-frame ones, with some missing. The sample carries about 250,000 clones, under 80% recorded once. Source: PBMCs, taken after 24 months of ibrutinib treatment. These receptors originate from a human donor with chronic lymphocytic leukemia.

The rearrangement joins TRBV25-1 to TRBJ2-7; D is unclear. Germline CDR1 MGHDK, CDR2 SYGVNS. The CDR3 consists of 14 residues. V was shortened by 8 bases and J by 3 bases, with 17 bases between the two germline ends. The CDR3 reads CASGPRSRLYEQYF. The CDR3 nucleotides are TGTGCCAGCGGGCCCCGTTCCCGCCTCTACGAGCAGTACTTC.

This clone came up a few times. This rearrangement joins TRBV28 to TRBJ1-1; unclear D gene. Germline values: CDR1 MDHEN, CDR2 SYDVKM. Trimming removed 7 bases from V and 1 base from J, with 16 bases in between. This CDR3 is 15 amino acids long. The CDR3 coding sequence is TGTGCCAGCATCCCCGGAAAATTGGGGAACACTGAAGCTTTCTTT. This encodes CASIPGKLGNTEAFF.

The chain combines TRBV6-5 with TRBJ2-7; D unresolved. The V end lost 2 bases, the J end lost 0 bases, and 8 bases lay between the germline ends. From germline, CDR1 is MNHEY and CDR2 SVGAGI. The CDR3 is 14 residues long. Written as DNA, the CDR3 is TGTGCCAGCAGTTACGACCCTAGCTCCTACGAGCAGTACTTC. Translating gives CASSYDPSSYEQYF.

This clone was detected only once. This sequence joins TRBV6-5 and TRBJ2-7; 8 nucleotides align to TRBD2. The trim removed 8 bases at V and 4 bases at J, leaving 10 bases unmatched. This CDR3 is built from 14 residues. The V gene's germline CDR1 is MNHEY and CDR2 SVGAGI. The CDR3 region is CASRPRGGFYEQYF. The CDR3 region has the DNA TGTGCCAGCCGCCCTCGGGGGGGTTTTTACGAGCAGTACTTC.

This clone came up once. Other DNA sequences in this specimen translate into the identical CDR3. CDR3 in amino acids: CASSSDNEQFF. In nucleotides, the CDR3 is TGTGCCAGCAGCTCGGACAATGAGCAGTTCTTC. This chain uses TRBV11-3 with TRBJ2-1; D unresolved. Trimming pared 4 bases from V and 5 bases from J, leaving 3 bases between. This CDR3 has 11 amino acids. In germline, CDR1 is SGHNT, CDR2 YENEEA.

The rearrangement links TRBV29-1 to TRBJ2-5, with TRBD2 matching 8 bases. Germline trimming cut 2 bases from V and 1 base from J; bases unmatched to any gene: 3. CDR3 length: 14 amino acids. Germline-derived CDR1 and CDR2 are SQVTM and ANQGSEA. The chain's CDR3 is CSVESAGGQETQYF. CDR3 nucleotide sequence: TGCAGCGTTGAATCCGCGGGAGGCCAAGAGACCCAGTACTTC.

This chain uses TRBV29-1 with TRBJ2-7; 11 bases agree with TRBD1. Germline CDR1 SQVTM, CDR2 ANQGSEA. The trim removed 5 bases at V and 3 bases at J, leaving 6 bases unmatched. The CDR3 has 14 amino acids. The CDR3 here is CSVNLDRGHYEQYF. The CDR3 DNA reads as TGCAGCGTTAATCTGGACAGGGGGCACTACGAGCAGTACTTC.

The J gene is TRBJ1-1, the V gene TRBV4-3; D unclear. Germline V CDR1 and CDR2: LGHNA, YSLEER. This CDR3 has 14 amino acids. V lost 3 bases, J lost 1 base, and 9 bases lay in between. This CDR3 is CASSHVGQNTEAFF. The CDR3 DNA reads as TGCGCCAGCAGCCATGTGGGCCAGAACACTGAAGCTTTCTTT.

The chain recombines TRBV11-3 with TRBJ2-3; 8 bases map to TRBD1. CDR3 length equals 13 residues. V gave up 6 bases and J gave up 1 base; unmatched junction bases: 0. In germline, CDR1 is SGHNT, CDR2 YENEEA. The CDR3: CASRDRGTDTQYF. In DNA form, the CDR3 reads TGTGCCAGCAGGGACAGGGGCACAGATACGCAGTATTTT.

This chain uses TRBV2 with TRBJ2-7; D ambiguous. V was clipped by 1 base and J by 0 bases, with 4 bases between them. CDR3 length equals 13 residues. Per the germline V gene, CDR1 is SNHLY and CDR2 is FYNNEI. CDR3 nucleotide sequence: TGTGCCAGCAGTGAAGGGGGCTCCTACGAGCAGTACTTC. This codes for CASSEGGSYEQYF.

The rearrangement links TRBV6-5 to TRBJ1-2, with a tentative D call TRBD1 (6 bases). This CDR3 region has 13 residues. The ends were cut back, 6 bases at V and 8 bases at J, with 16 bases in the middle. Germline V gives CDR1 MNHEY, CDR2 SVGAGI. The CDR3 DNA follows: TGTGCCAGCAGGGAACAGGGAGTTGGGGGCTACACCTTC. Translated, it gives CASREQGVGGYTF.

This chain joins TRBV2 and TRBJ2-1; 8 positions match TRBD2. There are 15 residues in the CDR3. Germline V lookup: CDR1 SNHLY, CDR2 FYNNEI. Trimming removed 3 bases from V and 7 bases from J; junction bases left unmatched: 8. The DNA for the CDR3 is TGTGCCAGCAGTGAGCTAAGCGGGAGTCGTAATGAGCAGTTCTTC. This gives the protein CASSELSGSRNEQFF.

A note on this clone: Compared with germline, one end of the junction differs, possibly owing to a read error. The chain has TRBV9 and TRBJ2-1; possible D gene TRBD2, 5 bases. The CDR3 contains 15 residues. Germline V lookup: CDR1 SGDLS, CDR2 YYNGEE. The CDR3 loop reads CASSVGASSSNEQFF. CDR3 DNA sequence: TGTGCCAGCAGCGTAGGGGCTAGCTCCTCCAATGAGCAGTTCTTC.

This clone was seen a few times. The chain couples TRBV28 to TRBJ1-2, with D hard to call. Germline CDR1 reads MDHEN; CDR2 reads SYDVKM. CDR3 size: 13 residues. Deletions cut 6 bases from V and 4 bases from J, with 12 bases between. CDR3 sequence: CASRGDHSYGYTF. The CDR3 nucleotides are TGTGCCAGCAGAGGAGACCACAGCTATGGCTACACCTTC.

The chain carries TRBV6-5 and TRBJ2-5; 12 bases are shared with TRBD2. This CDR3 is 15 amino acids long. Trimming took 5 bases from V and 2 from J; bases not matched to a gene: 3. Germline values: CDR1 MNHEY, CDR2 SVGAGI. The CDR3, as DNA: TGTGCCAGCAGTCCCCTAGCGGGAGGGCAAGAGACCCAGTACTTC. It yields the protein CASSPLAGGQETQYF.

This clone was seen a single time. The gene calls are TRBV6-5 and TRBJ2-7; the D gene is possibly TRBD2 (5 bases). Germline CDR1 and CDR2: MNHEY and SVGAGI. This CDR3 is 13 amino acids long. Between the trimmed V and J ends, which lost 0 bases and 7 bases, there was a span of 10 bases. The CDR3 DNA follows: TGTGCCAGCAGTTACTCGGACTTAGGGGAGCAGTACTTC. Encoded protein: CASSYSDLGEQYF.

The V call is TRBV6-5, the J call TRBJ2-1; D is perhaps TRBD2 (6 bases). V gave up 3 bases and J gave up 5 bases, with 14 bases separating them. In germline, CDR1 is MNHEY, CDR2 SVGAGI. This CDR3 spans 15 amino acids. The DNA of the CDR3 is TGTGCCAGCAGTTATGGGGACTCTAAACACAATGAGCAGTTCTTC. This gives the protein CASSYGDSKHNEQFF.